The 31 T cell receptor beta chains reported below all come from one sample, sequenced in a study of cytotoxic CD8 clonotypes in ibrutinib-treated CLL. The protocol was immunoSEQ multiplex PCR, while the TCRdb copy is restricted to in-frame clones and leaves out a portion. The sample includes about 140,000 clones, roughly 77% seen only once; the top ten take about 29%. The sample consisted of PBMCs, taken after 12 months of ibrutinib treatment. The receptors were sampled from a human donor with chronic lymphocytic leukemia.

The genes are TRBV5-6 and TRBJ1-3; possibly TRBD1 for D (5 bases). This CDR3 is built from 14 residues. The V and J ends lost 2 bases and 1 base respectively, with 7 bases between them. Germline assignment: CDR1 SGHDT and CDR2 YYEEEE. The CDR3 DNA follows: TGTGCCAGCAGCTTTCCAGGGTCTGGAAACACCATATATTTT. This sequence encodes CASSFPGSGNTIYF.

In DNA form, the CDR3 reads TGCAGCATAGGACTAGCGGGGAGCACAGATACGCAGTATTTT. Translated, it gives CSIGLAGSTDTQYF. This chain joins TRBV29-1 and TRBJ2-3; 12 bases are a match to TRBD2. Trimming took 8 bases from V and 0 from J; bases not matched to a gene: 3. CDR1 is SQVTM and CDR2 is ANQGSEA in the germline V gene. The CDR3 totals 14 residues.

The chain is built from TRBV28 and TRBJ1-5; D gene uncertain. The germline CDR1 and CDR2 sequences are MDHEN and SYDVKM. The CDR3 runs 15 residues. The ends were cut back, 4 bases at V and 0 bases at J, with 10 bases in the middle. The DNA for the CDR3 is TGTGCCAGCAGTTCAAGCGGCTTTAGCAATCAGCCCCAGCATTTT. Translating it yields CASSSSGFSNQPQHF.

The chain recombines TRBV5-1 with TRBJ1-6; 7 bases align to TRBD1. Germline V gene lookup returns CDR1 SGHRS and CDR2 YFSETQ. V was pared by 3 bases and J by 8 bases, with 5 bases of the junction left unmatched. This CDR3 comprises 14 residues. As DNA, the CDR3 is TGCGCCAGCAGCTCACAGGGGTTATATTCACCCCTCCACTTT. Translating it yields CASSSQGLYSPLHF.

The rearrangement uses TRBV6-1 and TRBJ1-6; 10 bases fit TRBD1. Germline CDR1 MNHNS, CDR2 SASEGT. V shed 7 bases and J 7 bases; nucleotides not matched to a gene: 7. The CDR3 has 15 residues. The CDR3 DNA sequence: TGTGCCAGCACCTACCCGGGACAGGGGAATTCACCCCTCCACTTT. Amino acids: CASTYPGQGNSPLHF.

This chain connects TRBV7-2 to TRBJ2-1; D may be TRBD1 (5 bases). This CDR3 region has 16 residues. CDR1 and CDR2 (germline): SGHTA, FQGNSA. Trimming shortened V by 1 base and J by 0 bases, and 10 bases separated the two germline ends. The CDR3 spells CASSLDRRSSYNEQFF. The DNA of the CDR3 is TGTGCCAGCAGCTTAGACAGGCGAAGCTCCTACAATGAGCAGTTCTTC.

The gene calls are TRBV2 and TRBJ1-5, with TRBD1 as a possible D gene (6 bases). CDR3 length: 14 amino acids. The V end lost 6 bases, the J end lost 3 bases, and 12 bases lay between the germline ends. Germline CDR1 and CDR2: SNHLY and FYNNEI. CDR3 sequence: CASRQTGLNQPQHF. DNA of the CDR3: TGTGCCAGCAGACAAACAGGGCTCAATCAGCCCCAGCATTTT. Supplemented by reference TRBV2 and TRBJ1-5, the full variable domain reads EPEVTQTPSHQVTQMGQEVILRCVPISNHLYFYWYRQILGQKVEFLVSFYNNEISEKSEIFDDQFSVERPDGSNFTLKIRSTKLEDSAMYFCASRQTGLNQPQHFGDGTRLSIL.

This chain connects TRBV27 to TRBJ2-1, with D maybe TRBD1 (6 bases). The length of the CDR3 is 15 residues. The germline gives CDR1 MNHEY, CDR2 SMNVEV (reference sequence). Trimming removed 4 bases from V and 0 bases from J, with 10 bases in between. CDR3 coding DNA: TGTGCCAGCAGTTCTACAGGGAGCTCCTACAATGAGCAGTTCTTC. It yields the protein CASSSTGSSYNEQFF.

The rearrangement uses TRBV15 and TRBJ2-2; D possibly corresponds to TRBD1 (6 bases). The germline CDR1 and CDR2 sequences are LNHNV and YYDKDF (reference sequence). V was shortened by 6 bases and J by 1 base, with 12 bases between the two germline ends. CDR3 length equals 15 residues. The CDR3 nucleotides are TGTGCCACCAGACCAGGGGACAAGAACACCGGGGAGCTGTTTTTT. It translates to CATRPGDKNTGELFF. The full variable domain, with the rest looked up from reference TRBV15 and TRBJ2-2, is DAMVIQNPRYQVTQFGKPVTLSCSQTLNHNVMYWYQQKSSQAPKLLFHYYDKDFNNEADTPDNFQSRRPNTSFCFLDIRSPGLGDTAMYLCATRPGDKNTGELFFGEGSRLTVL.

The chain employs TRBV7-7 and TRBJ2-1; the match to TRBD1 covers 8 bases. This CDR3 spans 14 amino acids. V lost 4 bases, J lost 7 bases, and 6 bases stayed unmatched. Germline V gene data show CDR1 as SSHAT and CDR2 as FNYEAQ (reference sequence). The CDR3 protein is CASSSGTGLNEQFF. CDR3 coding DNA: TGTGCCAGCAGCTCCGGGACAGGACTAAATGAGCAGTTCTTC.

The chain links TRBV7-6 to TRBJ2-1; TRBD2 agrees at 8 bases. Looked up from germline, CDR1 is SGHVS and CDR2 is FNYEAQ. The CDR3 loop spans 14 amino acids. With 2 bases clipped from V and 4 bases from J, the junction kept 1 base outside the gene matches. The CDR3 protein is CASSLPGGYNEQFF. CDR3 nucleotides: TGTGCCAGCAGCTTACCGGGAGGGTACAATGAGCAGTTCTTC.

The chain carries TRBV7-9 and TRBJ2-5, with D hard to call. The CDR3 sequence is 14 residues long. Per the germline V gene, CDR1 is SEHNR and CDR2 is FQNEAQ (reference sequence). Trimming cost V 4 bases and J 5 bases, with 14 bases left between them. The CDR3 DNA follows: TGTGCCAGCAGCTACCCTCTAGGGCGGGAGACCCAGTACTTC. Translation gives CASSYPLGRETQYF.

A few counts support this clone. The chain links TRBV2 to TRBJ2-1, with 11 bases identical to TRBD2. Germline CDR1 SNHLY, CDR2 FYNNEI. The CDR3 spans 15 residues. V dropped 5 bases and J dropped 6; count of bases not matched to a gene: 6. The CDR3 sequence: CASSLGGTSGNEQFF. DNA of the CDR3: TGTGCCAGCAGTCTCGGGGGGACTAGCGGCAATGAGCAGTTCTTC. The variable domain in full, completed from reference TRBV2 and TRBJ2-1, reads EPEVTQTPSHQVTQMGQEVILRCVPISNHLYFYWYRQILGQKVEFLVSFYNNEISEKSEIFDDQFSVERPDGSNFTLKIRSTKLEDSAMYFCASSLGGTSGNEQFFGPGTRLTVL.

This clone appeared a single time. V and J are TRBV28 and TRBJ1-4; D unresolved. The germline V gene has CDR1 MDHEN and CDR2 SYDVKM. Trimming removed 7 bases at V and 13 bases at J, with 13 bases between. The CDR3 is made up of 11 amino acids. The CDR3 loop is CASTLRGVLFF. The CDR3, as DNA: TGTGCCAGCACCTTACGCGGTGTACTGTTTTTT.

The chain carries TRBV19 and TRBJ2-1, with D possibly TRBD1 on 6 matching bases. Germline V gene lookup returns CDR1 LNHDA and CDR2 SQIVND (reference sequence). The ends were cut back, 3 bases at V and 1 base at J, with 7 bases in the middle. The CDR3 has 14 amino acids. CDR3 sequence: CASSIRGSYNEQFF. CDR3 nucleotides: TGTGCCAGTAGTATCAGGGGTTCCTACAATGAGCAGTTCTTC.

V usage is TRBV2 and J usage is TRBJ1-1; D not resolved. The germline gives CDR1 SNHLY, CDR2 FYNNEI. The CDR3 has 14 amino acids. V was cut by 8 bases and J by 1 base, with 14 bases left in between. CDR3 nucleotides: TGTGCCAGCGGACTCCCGTTCCGGAACACTGAAGCTTTCTTT. It translates to CASGLPFRNTEAFF.

A remark on this clone: Other nucleotide sequences from this sample produce the same CDR3. The chain uses TRBV25-1 and TRBJ2-1; TRBD1 matches at 7 bases. CDR3 length: 15 residues. V was pared by 6 bases and J by 7 bases, with 12 bases of the junction left unmatched. From germline, CDR1 is MGHDK and CDR2 SYGVNS. CDR3 DNA sequence: TGTGCCAGCAGGGAAGACAGGGTCGGGACGAATGAGCAGTTCTTC. It translates to CASREDRVGTNEQFF.

V gene TRBV2 combines with J gene TRBJ2-3; no firm D call. The CDR3 is made up of 12 amino acids. Germline CDR1 SNHLY, CDR2 FYNNEI. The germline V and J ends were trimmed by 2 bases and 5 bases, with 5 bases remaining between them. CDR3: CASSEIGDTQYF. CDR3 DNA sequence: TGTGCCAGCAGTGAAATTGGAGATACGCAGTATTTT. Looking up the rest from reference TRBV2 and TRBJ2-3 gives the full variable domain: EPEVTQTPSHQVTQMGQEVILRCVPISNHLYFYWYRQILGQKVEFLVSFYNNEISEKSEIFDDQFSVERPDGSNFTLKIRSTKLEDSAMYFCASSEIGDTQYFGPGTRLTVL.

This chain links TRBV5-1 with TRBJ2-5; TRBD1 might be the D (6 bases). This CDR3 has 16 residues. Looked up from germline, CDR1 is SGHRS and CDR2 is YFSETQ. Trimming cost V 3 bases and J 4 bases, with 19 bases left between them. CDR3 residues: CASSSFPQTTGETQYF. The CDR3, as DNA: TGCGCCAGCAGCTCCTTCCCACAAACGACAGGAGAGACCCAGTACTTC.

This clone was counted between two and nine times. This CDR3 is CASSREDKGEKLFF. CDR3 in DNA: TGTGCCAGCAGCCGAGAGGACAAGGGTGAAAAACTGTTTTTT. The V gene is TRBV5-4, the J gene TRBJ1-4; tentatively, D is TRBD1 (5 bases). Germline lookup yields CDR1 SGHNT and CDR2 YYREEE (reference sequence). The V and J ends lost 4 bases and 7 bases respectively, with 14 bases between them. The CDR3 is made up of 14 amino acids.

The chain joins TRBV4-1 to TRBJ1-1; the match to TRBD1 covers 9 bases. Germline V gene lookup returns CDR1 MGHRA and CDR2 YSYEKL. The CDR3 spans 15 residues. With V trimmed by 0 bases and J by 4 bases, 3 bases remained unmatched. The CDR3: CASSQDLTGGTEAFF. The CDR3 nucleotides read TGCGCCAGCAGCCAAGATTTGACAGGGGGCACTGAAGCTTTCTTT.

The chain links TRBV6-5 to TRBJ1-2; the D gene is possibly TRBD1 (5 bases). The CDR3 has 13 residues. The germline V and J ends were trimmed by 2 bases and 4 bases, with 8 bases remaining between them. Germline V gives CDR1 MNHEY, CDR2 SVGAGI. CDR3 residues: CASSYDRRYGYTF. The DNA of the CDR3 is TGTGCCAGCAGTTACGACAGACGCTATGGCTACACCTTC.

The CDR3 DNA follows: TGCAGCGCCAGTGGGACTAGCGGGGGAGAGACCCAGTACTTC. This gives the protein CSASGTSGGETQYF. The V and J genes are TRBV29-1 and TRBJ2-5, with TRBD2 matching over 14 bases. The CDR3 consists of 14 residues. Germline V CDR1 and CDR2: SQVTM, ANQGSEA. With V trimmed by 7 bases and J by 4 bases, 5 bases remained unmatched. Based on the CDR3 plus reference TRBV29-1 and TRBJ2-5, the full variable domain is SAVISQKPSRDICQRGTSLTIQCQVDSQVTMMFWYRQQPGQSLTLIATANQGSEATYESGFVIDKFPISRPNLTFSTLTVSNMSPEDSSIYLCSASGTSGGETQYFGPGTRLLVL.

This clone was detected a few times. The V gene is TRBV5-1, the J gene TRBJ1-2; D ambiguous. V lost 1 base, J lost 3 bases, and 10 bases lay in between. The CDR3 spans 14 residues. Germline V gene sequence: CDR1 SGHRS, CDR2 YFSETQ. The CDR3 loop reads CASSLTNPYYGYTF. The CDR3 DNA sequence: TGCGCCAGCAGCTTGACAAACCCCTACTATGGCTACACCTTC.

The genes are TRBV9 and TRBJ2-6; unclear D gene. The V gene lost 0 bases and the J gene lost 0 bases, with 7 bases spanning the gap. Germline V gene lookup returns CDR1 SGDLS and CDR2 YYNGEE. The CDR3 length is 16 residues. CDR3 in amino acids: CASSVDKFSGANVLTF. CDR3 nucleotide sequence: TGTGCCAGCAGCGTAGACAAGTTCTCTGGGGCCAACGTCCTGACTTTC. Full variable domain (outside the CDR3, taken from reference TRBV9 and TRBJ2-6): DSGVTQTPKHLITATGQRVTLRCSPRSGDLSVYWYQQSLDQGLQFLIQYYNGEERAKGNILERFSAQQFPDLHSELNLSSLELGDSALYFCASSVDKFSGANVLTFGAGSRLTVL.

This clone was picked up one time. The DNA for the CDR3 is TGTGCCAGCAGCGGGGCTAGCGGGAGGGTACAGCAGTACTTC. This gives the protein CASSGASGRVQQYF. J is TRBJ2-7 and V is TRBV11-3, with 12 positions matching TRBD2. Germline V CDR1 and CDR2: SGHNT, YENEEA. V shed 5 bases and J 8 bases; nucleotides not matched to a gene: 7. The CDR3 sequence is 14 residues long.

V and J are TRBV7-8 and TRBJ1-2; no reliable D call. The length of the CDR3 is 17 residues. The V end lost 4 bases, the J end lost 3 bases, and 21 bases lay between the germline ends. Germline V gives CDR1 SGHVS, CDR2 FQNEAQ. CDR3 protein: CASSSLYGVAGDYGYTF. The CDR3, as DNA: TGTGCCAGCAGCTCATTATACGGGGTTGCGGGCGACTATGGCTACACCTTC.

The table lists this clone with a count of one. V gene TRBV9 combines with J gene TRBJ2-7, with no clear D. From germline, CDR1 is SGDLS and CDR2 YYNGEE. CDR3 length: 14 residues. Trimming removed 3 bases from V and 0 bases from J, with 10 bases in between. The CDR3 is CASSAIGSSYEQYF. The CDR3 coding sequence is TGTGCCAGCAGCGCGATCGGGTCCTCCTACGAGCAGTACTTC.

The rearrangement uses TRBV7-8 and TRBJ2-1; D gene unclear. Trimming left V 6 bases short and J 8 bases short, with 17 bases between. CDR3 length: 14 amino acids. Germline V CDR1 and CDR2: SGHVS, FQNEAQ. CDR3 region: CASRIEVGSYEQFF. CDR3 sequence (DNA): TGTGCCAGCAGGATAGAGGTCGGCAGCTATGAGCAGTTCTTC. Supplemented by reference TRBV7-8 and TRBJ2-1, the full variable domain reads GAGVSQSPRYKVAKRGQDVALRCDPISGHVSLFWYQQALGQGPEFLTYFQNEAQLDKSGLPSDRFFAERPEGSVSTLKIQRTQQEDSAVYLCASRIEVGSYEQFFGPGTRLTVL.

The chain employs TRBV5-6 and TRBJ1-6; TRBD1 matches 7 bases. Germline CDR1 and CDR2: SGHDT and YYEEEE. There are 15 residues in the CDR3. Trimming removed 2 bases from V and 9 bases from J; junction bases left unmatched: 8. CDR3 protein: CASSLGQAPSSPLHF. The CDR3, as DNA: TGTGCCAGCAGCTTAGGACAGGCCCCTAGTTCACCCCTCCACTTT. Together with reference TRBV5-6 and TRBJ1-6, the CDR3 gives the full variable domain: DAGVTQSPTHLIKTRGQQVTLRCSPKSGHDTVSWYQQALGQGPQFIFQYYEEEERQRGNFPDRFSGHQFPNYSSELNVNALLLGDSALYLCASSLGQAPSSPLHFGNGTRLTVT.

This sequence joins TRBV18 and TRBJ1-1; perhaps TRBD1 as D (6 bases). Germline V gene lookup returns CDR1 KGHSH and CDR2 LQKENI. Trimming cost V 6 bases and J 5 bases, with 25 bases left between them. CDR3 size: 17 residues. CDR3 DNA sequence: TGTGCCAGCTCCCAGTATACTCTGTGGGGGCGAGGGACTGAAGCTTTCTTT. Protein sequence: CASSQYTLWGRGTEAFF. The whole variable domain, remainder taken from reference TRBV18 and TRBJ1-1, is NAGVMQNPRHLVRRRGQEARLRCSPMKGHSHVYWYRQLPEEGLKFMVYLQKENIIDESGMPKERFSAEFPKEGPSILRIQQVVRGDSAAYFCASSQYTLWGRGTEAFFGQGTRLTVV.